Shown below are 13 T cell receptor beta chains from a single sample sequenced in a study of T-cell memory formation after mild COVID-19. One entry per CDR3 protein, called by TCRdb with MiXCR from the 5' RACE reads. Of approximately 100,000 distinct CDR3 sequences in the sample, 12% were seen once. Source material: PBMCs or a T cell subset sorted from them (not recorded which). The receptor set was obtained from an adult woman who had mild COVID-19 (a few samples of this study predate the infection). Cell type and time point are not known.

The sample holds a few counts of this clonotype. In DNA, the CDR3 is TGTGCCAGCAGCGTAGGCCTACAAAACATTCAGTACTTC. It encodes CASSVGLQNIQYF. The chain couples TRBV9 to TRBJ2-4, with D hard to call. The CDR3 spans 13 residues. The V and J ends lost 0 bases and 5 bases respectively, with 6 bases between them. Germline CDR1 and CDR2: SGDLS and YYNGEE.

The chain combines TRBV6-5 with TRBJ1-2; 8 positions match TRBD1. The CDR3 covers 13 residues. The J segment lost 6 bases and the V segment lost 5 bases, leaving 5 bases of the junction unmatched. CDR1 and CDR2 (germline): MNHEY, SVGAGI. This CDR3 reads CASSVGQGNGYTF. CDR3 bases: TGTGCCAGCAGTGTCGGACAGGGCAATGGCTACACCTTC.

This clonotype was detected ten times or more. The V and J genes are TRBV20-1 and TRBJ2-3; D gene uncertain. Between the trimmed V and J ends, which lost 6 bases and 0 bases, there was a span of 10 bases. The germline gives CDR1 DFQATT, CDR2 SNEGSKA (reference sequence). The CDR3 sequence is 13 residues long. CDR3 bases: TGCAGTGCGGCCAAATCAAGCACAGATACGCAGTATTTT. Its translation is CSAAKSSTDTQYF.

In the case of this clonotype: One junction end disagrees with the germline gene, perhaps due to a read error. The rearrangement uses TRBV15 and TRBJ2-7; the D gene could be TRBD1 or TRBD2 (6 bases each). The CDR3 loop spans 15 amino acids. CDR1 is LNHNV, CDR2 YYDKDF, per germline (reference sequence). The CDR3 sequence is CGTSREGGQSYEQYF. CDR3 coding DNA: TGTGGCACCAGCAGAGAGGGAGGACAGTCCTACGAGCAGTACTTC.

This clonotype was found a few times. An end of the junction does not agree with germline; a read error may underlie this. This sequence joins TRBV24-1 and TRBJ2-2; D is unresolved. The CDR3 has 16 residues. Germline CDR1 KGHDR, CDR2 SFDVKD. The CDR3 region has the DNA TGTGCCACCAGTGATATCCCGACTGGAAACACCGCGGAGCTGTTTTTT. It is translated as CATSDIPTGNTAELFF.

This clonotype showed up just a few times. This sequence joins TRBV24-1 and TRBJ1-2; a weak D match, TRBD1 (5 bases). V lost 4 bases and J 4 bases, leaving 18 bases between the germline ends. This CDR3 has 16 residues. CDR1 KGHDR and CDR2 SFDVKD come from the germline V gene. CDR3 amino acids: CATSEPGQEGIYGYTF. The CDR3 nucleotides read TGTGCCACCAGTGAGCCCGGACAAGAAGGCATCTATGGCTACACCTTC.

The chain joins TRBV3-1 to TRBJ2-7, with D tentatively TRBD1 or TRBD2 (5 bases each). CDR3 length: 15 residues. Germline CDR1 is LGHDT and CDR2 is YNNKEL (reference sequence). The germline V and J ends were trimmed by 6 bases and 4 bases, with 19 bases remaining between them. Here the CDR3 reads CASRTSDEGPYEQYF. DNA for the CDR3: TGTGCCAGCAGAACTTCCGACGAGGGACCTTACGAGCAGTACTTC.

There are a few counts of this clonotype. The chain carries TRBV12-3 or TRBV12-4 and TRBJ2-2; 8 positions agree with TRBD1. J lost 4 bases, V lost 4 bases, and 8 bases had no gene match. This CDR3 spans 16 amino acids. CDR3 bases: TGTGCCAGCAGTTACGAGACAGGGGATACCACCGGGGAGCTGTTTTTT. This translates into CASSYETGDTTGELFF.

This clonotype has a count of ten or more. This chain uses TRBV4-1 with TRBJ2-7; TRBD1 matches 7 bases. CDR1 is MGHRA, CDR2 YSYEKL, per germline. V lost 4 bases and J lost 3; bases outside the gene matches: 9. The CDR3 has 15 residues. CDR3 region: CASSPGVAGGYEQYF. CDR3 nucleotide sequence: TGCGCCAGCAGCCCTGGGGTAGCAGGGGGCTACGAGCAGTACTTC.

There are a few counts of this clonotype. This sequence joins TRBV7-2 and TRBJ2-5; 7 positions match TRBD1. V lost 3 bases, J lost 4 bases, and 5 bases stayed unmatched. The CDR3 has 14 amino acids. Germline V gene sequence: CDR1 SGHTA, CDR2 FQGNSA. The CDR3 bases are TGTGCCAGCAGCTTGACAGGGTGGGGAGAGACCCAGTACTTC. Protein sequence: CASSLTGWGETQYF. The variable domain in full, completed from reference TRBV7-2 and TRBJ2-5, reads GAGVSQSPSNKVTEKGKDVELRCDPISGHTALYWYRQSLGQGLEFLIYFQGNSAPDKSGLPSDRFSAERTGGSVSTLTIQRTQQEDSAVYLCASSLTGWGETQYFGPGTRLLVL.

This rearrangement joins TRBV29-1 to TRBJ2-1; 10 bases are shared with TRBD1. Germline V CDR1 and CDR2: SQVTM, ANQGSEA. This CDR3 has 15 amino acids. Trimming removed 4 bases from V and 3 bases from J; junction bases left unmatched: 6. The CDR3 DNA follows: TGCAGCGTTGTCACGGACAGGGGGATCTACAATGAGCAGTTCTTC. Translated: CSVVTDRGIYNEQFF.

This clonotype has only a few counts. V and J are TRBV20-1 and TRBJ1-5, with D unclear. V was shortened by 5 bases and J by 4 bases, with 15 bases between the two germline ends. Germline CDR1 reads DFQATT; CDR2 reads SNEGSKA (reference sequence). The CDR3 is 14 amino acids. CDR3 residues: CSASSEGVNQPQHF. The CDR3 region has the DNA TGCAGTGCTTCCTCTGAGGGTGTAAATCAGCCCCAGCATTTT.

V and J are TRBV20-1 and TRBJ1-5, with D tentatively TRBD1 (6 bases). V gave up 6 bases and J gave up 2 bases, with 11 bases separating them. CDR1 is DFQATT and CDR2 is SNEGSKA in the germline V gene (reference sequence). This CDR3 spans 13 amino acids. The CDR3 loop is CSARDMGNQPQHF. Written as DNA, the CDR3 is TGCAGTGCCCGGGACATGGGCAATCAGCCCCAGCATTTT.